This T cell receptor (beta chain) was recovered during a study of blood T cell repertoires in COVID-19. Produced via immunoSEQ multiplex PCR; TCRdb's table is partial and in-frame only. The sample has 200,000 to 250,000 clones, 80% to 85% seen once. Trimming removed 6 bases from V and 5 bases from J; junction bases left unmatched: 8. CDR1 and CDR2 from the germline V gene are MNHEY and SMNVEV (reference sequence). CDR3 length: 14 residues. This clone was counted once. J is TRBJ1-1 and V is TRBV27; 8 nucleotides line up with TRBD1. The receptor was isolated from a woman aged 30 to 39 who had recovered from COVID-19. The sequenced material came from peripheral blood. The CDR3 reads CASSLGQGGTEAFF. The CDR3 coding sequence is TGTGCCAGCAGCCTTGGACAGGGAGGGACTGAAGCTTTCTTT.